This TCR beta chain was recovered during a study of cytomegalovirus exposure and HLA in healthy donors. This clone has more than one count but fewer than ten. Both 60 Vbeta primers and 13 Jbeta primers went into the PCR. Sequencing used immunoSEQ multiplex PCR; TCRdb keeps in-frame clones, though not all of them. The table includes roughly 200,000 clones, around 88% detected once. The receptor's source is a woman aged 25 to 39 in good health and CMV-seronegative. The sample was PBMCs.

CDR3 DNA sequence: TGTGCCAGCAGATGGAGGTCCTCCTACGAGCAGTACTTC. This encodes CASRWRSSYEQYF. V gene TRBV2 combines with J gene TRBJ2-7; maybe TRBD2 (5 bases). V lost 6 bases and J lost 0, with 9 bases in between. CDR1 and CDR2 (germline): SNHLY, FYNNEI. This CDR3 has 13 amino acids.